The 5 T cell receptor beta chains reported below all come from one sample, sequenced in a study of beta chain features in type 1 diabetes (dated by TCRdb to the late 2010s). The receptor library was made with the immunoSEQ multiplex PCR assay. The High Capacity cDNA Reverse Transcription Kit was used to reverse transcribe all of the isolated RNA, meaning that expressed TCRB transcripts were what got sequenced. TCRdb retrieved this table from immuneACCESS and kept in-frame rearrangements only. Not all clones are present; in checked studies, unresolved V genes account for under half, and no reason is known for the remainder. For this sample the table gives 130,000 to 150,000 clones, of which 40% to 55% were detected only once. Over 0.4% of the sample is in the top ten clones. Sequencing was carried out using Tregs from blood. In light of the paper, this sample's cell subset or site label describes: regulatory CD4+ T cells. These receptors were collected from a man aged 18 to 35 in good health.

J is TRBJ2-6 and V is TRBV15; 9 bases fit TRBD1. The germline gives CDR1 LNHNV, CDR2 YYDKDF (reference sequence). The CDR3 runs to 18 residues. Trimming removed 0 bases from V and 2 bases from J; junction bases left unmatched: 5. CDR3 bases: TGTGCCACCAGCAGAGATTTGACAGGGGGAACTGGGGCCAACGTCCTGACTTTC. It codes for CATSRDLTGGTGANVLTF.

The chain has TRBV5-1 and TRBJ2-5, with a weak D call TRBD1 (6 bases). Trimming pared 4 bases from V and 4 bases from J, leaving 11 bases between. In germline, CDR1 is SGHRS, CDR2 YFSETQ. The CDR3 loop spans 13 amino acids. CDR3 coding DNA: TGCGCCAGCAGCCCAGGGGTGGCAGAGACCCAGTACTTC. Translated: CASSPGVAETQYF.

The chain is built from TRBV18 and TRBJ1-1; D not certain. This CDR3 region has 14 residues. The germline V gene has CDR1 KGHSH and CDR2 LQKENI. V lost 3 bases and J 4 bases, leaving 12 bases between the germline ends. The CDR3 sequence: CASSPDRGSTEAFF. CDR3 sequence (DNA): TGTGCCAGCTCACCCGACCGGGGAAGCACTGAAGCTTTCTTT. The whole variable domain, filled in from reference TRBV18 and TRBJ1-1, reads NAGVMQNPRHLVRRRGQEARLRCSPMKGHSHVYWYRQLPEEGLKFMVYLQKENIIDESGMPKERFSAEFPKEGPSILRIQQVVRGDSAAYFCASSPDRGSTEAFFGQGTRLTVV.

V and J are TRBV7-9 and TRBJ2-3, with 7 positions matching TRBD2. This CDR3 region has 16 residues. The germline gives CDR1 SEHNR, CDR2 FQNEAQ (reference sequence). With 1 base clipped from V and 5 bases from J, the junction kept 9 bases outside the gene matches. The CDR3 sequence: CASSLEGAGEGDTQYF. In DNA form, the CDR3 reads TGTGCCAGCAGCTTAGAGGGCGCGGGGGAAGGAGATACGCAGTATTTT.

In this sample, this clone turned up a few times. The chain couples TRBV29-1 to TRBJ2-3; 7 bases match TRBD2. CDR3 length equals 14 residues. V lost 7 bases to trimming and J lost 2 bases; unmatched junction nucleotides: 9. Germline V gene lookup returns CDR1 SQVTM and CDR2 ANQGSEA. In DNA form, the CDR3 reads TGCAGCGCCGCGGGACTAACACCCACAGATACGCAGTATTTT. Its protein is CSAAGLTPTDTQYF.